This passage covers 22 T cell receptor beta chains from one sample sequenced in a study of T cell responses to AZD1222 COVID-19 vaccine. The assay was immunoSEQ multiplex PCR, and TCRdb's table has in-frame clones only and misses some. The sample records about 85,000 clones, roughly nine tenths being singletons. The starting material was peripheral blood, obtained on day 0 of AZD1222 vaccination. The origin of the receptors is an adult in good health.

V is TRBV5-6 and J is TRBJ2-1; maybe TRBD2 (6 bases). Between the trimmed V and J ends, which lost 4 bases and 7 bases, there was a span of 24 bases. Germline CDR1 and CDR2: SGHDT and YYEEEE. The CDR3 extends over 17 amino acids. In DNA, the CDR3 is TGTGCCAGCAGCAAACCCACGGGAGCGCCTGGGAGGAATGAGCAGTTCTTC. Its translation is CASSKPTGAPGRNEQFF.

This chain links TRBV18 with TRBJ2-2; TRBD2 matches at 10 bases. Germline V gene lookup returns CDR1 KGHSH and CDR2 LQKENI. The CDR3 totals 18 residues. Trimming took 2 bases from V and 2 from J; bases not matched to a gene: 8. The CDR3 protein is CASSPSLAGARNTGELFF. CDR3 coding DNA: TGTGCCAGCTCACCATCGCTAGCGGGGGCCCGAAACACCGGGGAGCTGTTTTTT.

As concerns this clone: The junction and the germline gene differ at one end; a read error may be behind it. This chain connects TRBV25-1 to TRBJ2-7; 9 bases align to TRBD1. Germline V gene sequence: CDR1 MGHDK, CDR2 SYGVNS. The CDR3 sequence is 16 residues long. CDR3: CASSEYKGTGSSEQYF. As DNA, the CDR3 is TGTGCCAGCAGTGAATATAAGGGGACAGGGTCCTCCGAGCAGTACTTC.

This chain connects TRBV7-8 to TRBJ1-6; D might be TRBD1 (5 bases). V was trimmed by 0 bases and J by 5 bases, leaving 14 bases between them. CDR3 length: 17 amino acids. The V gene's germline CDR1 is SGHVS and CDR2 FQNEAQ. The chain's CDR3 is CASSLAGAFRDNSPLHF. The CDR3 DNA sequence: TGTGCCAGCAGCTTAGCTGGGGCGTTTCGGGATAATTCACCCCTCCACTTT.

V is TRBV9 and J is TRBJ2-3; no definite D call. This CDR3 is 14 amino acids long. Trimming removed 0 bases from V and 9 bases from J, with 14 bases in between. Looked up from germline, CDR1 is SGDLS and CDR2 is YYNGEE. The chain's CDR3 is CASSVGPPPETQYF. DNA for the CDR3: TGTGCCAGCAGCGTAGGACCGCCACCGGAGACGCAGTATTTT.

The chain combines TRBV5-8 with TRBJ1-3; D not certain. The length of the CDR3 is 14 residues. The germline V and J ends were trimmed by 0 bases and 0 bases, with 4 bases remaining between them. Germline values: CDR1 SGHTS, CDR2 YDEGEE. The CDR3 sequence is CASSLASSGNTIYF. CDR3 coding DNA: TGTGCCAGCAGCTTGGCCAGCTCTGGAAACACCATATATTTT.

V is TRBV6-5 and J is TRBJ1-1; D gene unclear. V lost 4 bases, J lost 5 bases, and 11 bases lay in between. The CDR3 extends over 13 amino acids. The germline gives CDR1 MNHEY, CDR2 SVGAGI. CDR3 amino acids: CASSWTSGTEAFF. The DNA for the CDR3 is TGTGCCAGCAGTTGGACGAGCGGGACTGAAGCTTTCTTT.

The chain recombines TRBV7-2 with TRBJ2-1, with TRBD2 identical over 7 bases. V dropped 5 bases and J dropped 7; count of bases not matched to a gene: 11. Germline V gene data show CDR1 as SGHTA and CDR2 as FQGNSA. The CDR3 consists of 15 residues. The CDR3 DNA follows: TGTGCCAGCAGCCCGTCGGGCGGGAGTATAAATGAGCAGTTCTTC. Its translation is CASSPSGGSINEQFF.

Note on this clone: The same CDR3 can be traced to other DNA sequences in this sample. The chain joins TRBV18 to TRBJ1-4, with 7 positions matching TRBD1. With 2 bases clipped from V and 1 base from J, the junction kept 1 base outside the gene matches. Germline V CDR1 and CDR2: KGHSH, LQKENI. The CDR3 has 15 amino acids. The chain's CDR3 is CASSPDRVTNEKLFF. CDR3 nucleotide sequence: TGTGCCAGCTCACCAGACAGGGTAACTAATGAAAAACTGTTTTTT.

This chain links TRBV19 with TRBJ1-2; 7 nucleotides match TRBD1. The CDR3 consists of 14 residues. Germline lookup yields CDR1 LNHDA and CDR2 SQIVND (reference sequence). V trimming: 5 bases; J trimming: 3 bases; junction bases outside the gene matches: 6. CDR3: CASSPRQGYYGYTF. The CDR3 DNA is TGTGCCAGTAGTCCCCGACAGGGATACTATGGCTACACCTTC.

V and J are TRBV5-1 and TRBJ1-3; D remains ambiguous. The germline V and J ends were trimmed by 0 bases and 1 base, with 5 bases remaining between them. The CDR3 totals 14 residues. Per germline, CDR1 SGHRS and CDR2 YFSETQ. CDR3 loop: CASSLEGSGNTIYF. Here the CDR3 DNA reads TGCGCCAGCAGCTTGGAAGGTTCTGGAAACACCATATATTTT. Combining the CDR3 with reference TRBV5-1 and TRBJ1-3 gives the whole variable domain KAGVTQTPRYLIKTRGQQVTLSCSPISGHRSVSWYQQTPGQGLQFLFEYFSETQRNKGNFPGRFSGRQFSNSRSEMNVSTLELGDSALYLCASSLEGSGNTIYFGEGSWLTVV.

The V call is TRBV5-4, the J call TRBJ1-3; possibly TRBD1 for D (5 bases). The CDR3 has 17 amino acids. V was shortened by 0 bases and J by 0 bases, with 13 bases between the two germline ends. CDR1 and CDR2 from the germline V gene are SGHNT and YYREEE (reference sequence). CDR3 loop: CASSLGGGSPSGNTIYF. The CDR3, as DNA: TGTGCCAGCAGCTTGGGGGGGGGTAGTCCCTCTGGAAACACCATATATTTT.

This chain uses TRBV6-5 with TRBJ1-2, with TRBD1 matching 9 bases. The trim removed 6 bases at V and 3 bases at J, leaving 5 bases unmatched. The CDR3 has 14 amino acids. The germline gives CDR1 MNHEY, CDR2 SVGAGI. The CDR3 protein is CASSRDRADYGYTF. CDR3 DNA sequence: TGTGCCAGCAGCCGGGACAGGGCTGACTATGGCTACACCTTC.

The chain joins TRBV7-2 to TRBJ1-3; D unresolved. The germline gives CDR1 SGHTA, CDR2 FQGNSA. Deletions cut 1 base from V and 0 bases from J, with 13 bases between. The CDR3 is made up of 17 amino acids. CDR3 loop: CASSLGGWLPSGNTIYF. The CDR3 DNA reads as TGTGCCAGCAGCTTAGGCGGTTGGTTGCCCTCTGGAAACACCATATATTTT.

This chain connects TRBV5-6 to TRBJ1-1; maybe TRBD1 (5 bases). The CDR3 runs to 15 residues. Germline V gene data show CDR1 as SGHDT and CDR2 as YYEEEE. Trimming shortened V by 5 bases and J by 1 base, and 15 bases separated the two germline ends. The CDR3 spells CASSWGDGANTEAFF. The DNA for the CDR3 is TGTGCCAGCAGTTGGGGGGACGGGGCGAACACTGAAGCTTTCTTT.

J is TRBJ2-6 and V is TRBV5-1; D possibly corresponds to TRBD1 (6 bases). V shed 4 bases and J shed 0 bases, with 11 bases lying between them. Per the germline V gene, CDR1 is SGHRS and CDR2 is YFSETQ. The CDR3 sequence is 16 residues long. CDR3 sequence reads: CASSPDSYSGANVLTF. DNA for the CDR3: TGCGCCAGCAGCCCGGACAGCTACTCTGGGGCCAACGTCCTGACTTTC.

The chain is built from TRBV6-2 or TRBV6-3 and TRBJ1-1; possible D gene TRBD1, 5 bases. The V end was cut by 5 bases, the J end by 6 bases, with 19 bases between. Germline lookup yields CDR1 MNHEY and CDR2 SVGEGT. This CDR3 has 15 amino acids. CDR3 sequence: CASSRQGVVGSEAFF. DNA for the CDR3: TGTGCCAGCAGTAGGCAGGGAGTAGTAGGATCTGAAGCTTTCTTT.

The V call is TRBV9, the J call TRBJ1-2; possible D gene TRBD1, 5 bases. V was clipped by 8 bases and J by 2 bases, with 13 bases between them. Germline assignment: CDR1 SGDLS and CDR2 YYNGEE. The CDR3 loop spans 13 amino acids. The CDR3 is CASSPGRNYGYTF. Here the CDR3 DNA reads TGTGCCAGTTCTCCGGGACGCAACTATGGCTACACCTTC.

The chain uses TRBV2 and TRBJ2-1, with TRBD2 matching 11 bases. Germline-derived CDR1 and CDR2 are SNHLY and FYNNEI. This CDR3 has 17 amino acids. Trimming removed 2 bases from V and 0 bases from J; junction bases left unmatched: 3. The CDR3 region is CASSETSGRSSYNEQFF. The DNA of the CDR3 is TGTGCCAGCAGTGAAACTAGCGGGAGATCCTCCTACAATGAGCAGTTCTTC.

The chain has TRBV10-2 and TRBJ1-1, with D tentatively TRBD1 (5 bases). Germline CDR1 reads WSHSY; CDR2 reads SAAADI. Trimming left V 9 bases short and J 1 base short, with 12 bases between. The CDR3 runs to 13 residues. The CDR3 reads CASQSQGNTEAFF. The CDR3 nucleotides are TGCGCCAGTCAATCTCAGGGGAACACTGAAGCTTTCTTT.

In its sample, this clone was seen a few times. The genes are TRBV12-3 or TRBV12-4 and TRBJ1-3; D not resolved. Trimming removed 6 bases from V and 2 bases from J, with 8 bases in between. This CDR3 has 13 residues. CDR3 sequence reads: CASSSNPGNTIYF. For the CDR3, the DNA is TGTGCCAGCAGCTCCAATCCTGGAAACACCATATATTTT.

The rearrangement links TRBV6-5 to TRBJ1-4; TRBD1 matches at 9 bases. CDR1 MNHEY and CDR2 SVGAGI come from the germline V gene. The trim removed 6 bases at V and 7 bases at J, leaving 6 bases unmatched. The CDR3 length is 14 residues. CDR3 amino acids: CASRGDRAVEKLFF. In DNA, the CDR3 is TGTGCCAGCAGGGGGGACAGGGCGGTTGAAAAACTGTTTTTT.